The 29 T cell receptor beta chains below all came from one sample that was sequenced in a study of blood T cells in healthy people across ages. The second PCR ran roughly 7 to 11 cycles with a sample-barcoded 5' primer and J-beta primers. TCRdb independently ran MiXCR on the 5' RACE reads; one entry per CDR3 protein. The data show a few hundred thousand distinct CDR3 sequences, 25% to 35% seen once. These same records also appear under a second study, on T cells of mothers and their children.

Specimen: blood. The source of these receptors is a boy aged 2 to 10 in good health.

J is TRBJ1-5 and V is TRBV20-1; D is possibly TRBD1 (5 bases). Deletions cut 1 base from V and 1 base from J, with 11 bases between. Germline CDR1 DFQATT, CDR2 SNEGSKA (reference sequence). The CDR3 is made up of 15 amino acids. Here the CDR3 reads CSARVGRGSNQPQHF. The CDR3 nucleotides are TGCAGTGCTAGAGTTGGGAGGGGAAGCAATCAGCCCCAGCATTTT.

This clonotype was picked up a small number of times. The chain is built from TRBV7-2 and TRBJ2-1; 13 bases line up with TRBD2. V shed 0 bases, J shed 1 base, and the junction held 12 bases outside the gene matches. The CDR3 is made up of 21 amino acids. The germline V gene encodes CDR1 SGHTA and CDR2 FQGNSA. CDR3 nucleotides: TGTGCCAGCAGCTTAGCGACGGGACTAGCGGGGTGGCGAGAGTCCTACAATGAGCAGTTCTTC. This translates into CASSLATGLAGWRESYNEQFF.

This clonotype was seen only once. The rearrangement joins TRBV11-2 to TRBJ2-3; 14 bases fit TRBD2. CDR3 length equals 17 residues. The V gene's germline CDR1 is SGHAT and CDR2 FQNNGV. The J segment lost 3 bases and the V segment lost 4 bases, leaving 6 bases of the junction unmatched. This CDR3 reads CASSSPGLAGATDTQYF. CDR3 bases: TGTGCCAGCAGCTCCCCGGGACTAGCGGGAGCAACAGATACGCAGTATTTT. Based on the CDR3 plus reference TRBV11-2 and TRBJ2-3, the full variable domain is EAGVAQSPRYKIIEKRQSVAFWCNPISGHATLYWYQQILGQGPKLLIQFQNNGVVDDSQLPKDRFSAERLKGVDSTLKIQPAKLEDSAVYLCASSSPGLAGATDTQYFGPGTRLTVL.

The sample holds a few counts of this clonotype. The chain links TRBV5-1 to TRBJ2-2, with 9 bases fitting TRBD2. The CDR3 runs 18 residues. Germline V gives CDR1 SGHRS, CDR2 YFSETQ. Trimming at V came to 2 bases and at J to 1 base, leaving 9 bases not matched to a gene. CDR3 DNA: TGCGCCAGCAGCTTCATGACTAGCGGAGGGGGGAACACCGGGGAGCTGTTTTTT. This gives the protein CASSFMTSGGGNTGELFF. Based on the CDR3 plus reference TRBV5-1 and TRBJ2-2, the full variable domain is KAGVTQTPRYLIKTRGQQVTLSCSPISGHRSVSWYQQTPGQGLQFLFEYFSETQRNKGNFPGRFSGRQFSNSRSEMNVSTLELGDSALYLCASSFMTSGGGNTGELFFGEGSRLTVL.

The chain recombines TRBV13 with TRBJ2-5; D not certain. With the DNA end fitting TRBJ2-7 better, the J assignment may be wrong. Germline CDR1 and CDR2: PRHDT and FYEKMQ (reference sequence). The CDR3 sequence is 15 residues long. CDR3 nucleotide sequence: TGTGCCAGCAGCTTAGGCCAGTTGAAGGGTTACGAGCAGTACTTC. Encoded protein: CASSLGQLKGYEQYF.

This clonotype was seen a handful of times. CDR3 DNA sequence: TGTGCCAGCAGACCGACCGGGGCGGGTGGCTACACCTTC. Encoded protein: CASRPTGAGGYTF. The V gene is TRBV12-3 or TRBV12-4, the J gene TRBJ1-2, with a tentative D call TRBD1 (5 bases). The CDR3 has 13 residues. V lost 6 bases and J lost 7, with 15 bases in between.

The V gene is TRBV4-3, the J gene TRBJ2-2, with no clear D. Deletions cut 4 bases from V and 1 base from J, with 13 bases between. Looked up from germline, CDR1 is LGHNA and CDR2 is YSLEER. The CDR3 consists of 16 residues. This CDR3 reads CASSPGKRVNTGELFF. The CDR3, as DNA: TGCGCCAGCAGCCCCGGCAAGCGTGTGAACACCGGGGAGCTGTTTTTT.

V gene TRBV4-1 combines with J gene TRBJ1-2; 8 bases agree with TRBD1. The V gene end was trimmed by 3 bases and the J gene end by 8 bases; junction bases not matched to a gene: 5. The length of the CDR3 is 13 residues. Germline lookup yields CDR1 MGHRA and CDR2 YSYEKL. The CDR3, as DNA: TGCGCCAGCAGCCACTTACAGGGGGTCGGCTACACCTTC. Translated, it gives CASSHLQGVGYTF.

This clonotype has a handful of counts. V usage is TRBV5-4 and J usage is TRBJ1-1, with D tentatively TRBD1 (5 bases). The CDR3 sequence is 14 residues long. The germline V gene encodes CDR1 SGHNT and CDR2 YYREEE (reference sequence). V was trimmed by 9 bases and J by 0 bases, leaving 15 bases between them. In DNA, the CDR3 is TGTGCCACCAGGGCGGAGGCAGTGAACACTGAAGCTTTCTTT. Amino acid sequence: CATRAEAVNTEAFF.

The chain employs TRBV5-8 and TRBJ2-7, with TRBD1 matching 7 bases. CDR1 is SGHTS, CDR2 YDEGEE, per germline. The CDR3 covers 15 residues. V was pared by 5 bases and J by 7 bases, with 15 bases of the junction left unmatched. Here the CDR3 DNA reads TGTGCCAGCAGTCCCGGGACAGTACCTCTTGGTGAGCAGTACTTC. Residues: CASSPGTVPLGEQYF.

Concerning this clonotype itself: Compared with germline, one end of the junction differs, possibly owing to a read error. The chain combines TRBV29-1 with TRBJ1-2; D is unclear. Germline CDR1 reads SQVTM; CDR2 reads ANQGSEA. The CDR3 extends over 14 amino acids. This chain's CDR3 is CSVGFRVANYGYTF. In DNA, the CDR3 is TGCAGCGTTGGTTTTAGGGTAGCTAACTACGGCTACACCTTC. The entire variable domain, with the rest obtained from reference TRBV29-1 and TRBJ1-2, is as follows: SAVISQKPSRDICQRGTSLTIQCQVDSQVTMMFWYRQQPGQSLTLIATANQGSEATYESGFVIDKFPISRPNLTFSTLTVSNMSPEDSSIYLCSVGFRVANYGYTFGSGTRLTVV.

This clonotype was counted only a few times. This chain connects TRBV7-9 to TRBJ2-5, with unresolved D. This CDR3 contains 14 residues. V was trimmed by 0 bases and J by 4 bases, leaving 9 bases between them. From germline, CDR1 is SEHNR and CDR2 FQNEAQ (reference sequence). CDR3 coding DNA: TGTGCCAGCAGCTTAGCAGGGTCCCCAGAGACCCAGTACTTC. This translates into CASSLAGSPETQYF.

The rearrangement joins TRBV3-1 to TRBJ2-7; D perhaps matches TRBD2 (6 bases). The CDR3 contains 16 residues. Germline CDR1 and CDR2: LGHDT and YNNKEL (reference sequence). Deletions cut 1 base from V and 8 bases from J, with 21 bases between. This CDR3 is CASSQVRAGQGIQQYF. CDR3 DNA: TGTGCCAGCAGCCAAGTGAGGGCGGGGCAGGGTATCCAGCAGTACTTC.

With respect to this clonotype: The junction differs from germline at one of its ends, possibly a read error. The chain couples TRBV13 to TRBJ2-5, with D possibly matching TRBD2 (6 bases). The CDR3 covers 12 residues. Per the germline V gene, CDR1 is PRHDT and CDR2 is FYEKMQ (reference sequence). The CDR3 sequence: CASSLGPSEAFF. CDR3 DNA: TGTGCCAGCAGCTTAGGGCCTAGCGAGGCGTTCTTC.

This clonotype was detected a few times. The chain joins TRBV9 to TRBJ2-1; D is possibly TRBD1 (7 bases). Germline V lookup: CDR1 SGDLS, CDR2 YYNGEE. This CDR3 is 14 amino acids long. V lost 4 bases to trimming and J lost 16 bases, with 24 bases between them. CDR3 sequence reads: CASSPAGGPESSFF. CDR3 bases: TGTGCCAGCAGCCCCGCAGGGGGGCCCGAGAGCTCATTCTTC. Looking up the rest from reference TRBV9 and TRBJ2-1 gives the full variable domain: DSGVTQTPKHLITATGQRVTLRCSPRSGDLSVYWYQQSLDQGLQFLIQYYNGEERAKGNILERFSAQQFPDLHSELNLSSLELGDSALYFCASSPAGGPESSFFGPGTRLTVL.

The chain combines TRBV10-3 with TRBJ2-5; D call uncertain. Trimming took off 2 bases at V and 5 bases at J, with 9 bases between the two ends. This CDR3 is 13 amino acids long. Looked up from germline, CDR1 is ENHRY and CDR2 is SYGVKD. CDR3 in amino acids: CAISETPEETQYF. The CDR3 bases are TGTGCCATCAGTGAGACGCCAGAGGAGACCCAGTACTTC.

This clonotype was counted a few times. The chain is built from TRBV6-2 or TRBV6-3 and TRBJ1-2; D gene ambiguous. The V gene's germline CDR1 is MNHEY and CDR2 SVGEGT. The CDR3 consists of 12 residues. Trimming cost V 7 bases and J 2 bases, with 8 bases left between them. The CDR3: CASTRPNYGYTF. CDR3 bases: TGTGCCAGCACCCGGCCCAACTATGGCTACACCTTC.

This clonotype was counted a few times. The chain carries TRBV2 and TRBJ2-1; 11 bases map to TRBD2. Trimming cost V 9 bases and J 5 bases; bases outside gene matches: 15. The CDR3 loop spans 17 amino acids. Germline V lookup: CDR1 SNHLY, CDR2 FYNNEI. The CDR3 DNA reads TGTGCCAGAGAGGGACAGGGAAAGGGACTAGCGGACAATGAGCAGTTCTTC. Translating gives CAREGQGKGLADNEQFF.

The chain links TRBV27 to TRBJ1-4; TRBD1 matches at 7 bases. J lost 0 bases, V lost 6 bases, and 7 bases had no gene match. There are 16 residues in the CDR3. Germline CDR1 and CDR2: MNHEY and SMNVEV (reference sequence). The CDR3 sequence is CASRRDSVPTNEKLFF. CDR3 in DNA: TGTGCCAGCAGACGGGACAGCGTCCCAACTAATGAAAAACTGTTTTTT.

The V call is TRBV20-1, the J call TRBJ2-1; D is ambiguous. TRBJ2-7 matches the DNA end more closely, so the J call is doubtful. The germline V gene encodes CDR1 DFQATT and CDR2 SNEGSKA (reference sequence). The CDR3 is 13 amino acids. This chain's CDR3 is CSAASSVASEQYF. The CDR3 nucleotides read TGCAGTGCTGCCTCCTCTGTGGCTTCGGAGCAGTACTTC.

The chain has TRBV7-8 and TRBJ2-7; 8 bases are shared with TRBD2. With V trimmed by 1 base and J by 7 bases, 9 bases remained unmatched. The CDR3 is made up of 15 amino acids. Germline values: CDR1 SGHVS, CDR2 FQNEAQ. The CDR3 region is CASSLVSGGPGEQYF. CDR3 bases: TGTGCCAGCAGCTTAGTTTCGGGAGGGCCCGGGGAGCAGTACTTC.

In nucleotides, the CDR3 is TGCAGTGCCACACAGGGGGCGCATGAAAAACTGTTTTTT. Protein sequence: CSATQGAHEKLFF. The rearrangement links TRBV20-1 to TRBJ1-4, with TRBD1 matching 9 bases. The CDR3 extends over 13 amino acids. Germline V gives CDR1 DFQATT, CDR2 SNEGSKA (reference sequence). Trimming took 6 bases from V and 6 from J; bases not matched to a gene: 5.

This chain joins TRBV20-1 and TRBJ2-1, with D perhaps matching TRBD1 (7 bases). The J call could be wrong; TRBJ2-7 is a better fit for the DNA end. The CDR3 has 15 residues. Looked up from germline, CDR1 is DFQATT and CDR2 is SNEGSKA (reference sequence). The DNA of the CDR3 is TGCAGTGCCAGCAGGGGGGCGGAGAGCTCCTACGAGCAGTACTTC. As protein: CSASRGAESSYEQYF.

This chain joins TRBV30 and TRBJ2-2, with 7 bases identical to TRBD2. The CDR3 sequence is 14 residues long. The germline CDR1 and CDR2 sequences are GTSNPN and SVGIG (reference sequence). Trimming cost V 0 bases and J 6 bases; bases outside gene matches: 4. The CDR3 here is CAWSVRGVPGELFF. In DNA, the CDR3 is TGTGCCTGGAGTGTACGGGGGGTCCCCGGGGAGCTGTTTTTT.

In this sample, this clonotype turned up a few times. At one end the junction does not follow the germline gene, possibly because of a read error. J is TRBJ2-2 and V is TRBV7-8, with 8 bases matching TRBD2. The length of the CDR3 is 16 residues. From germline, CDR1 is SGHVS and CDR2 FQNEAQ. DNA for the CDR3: TGTGCCAGCAGCCCACTCCAGCGGGAGAACATCGGGGAGCTGTTTTTT. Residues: CASSPLQRENIGELFF.

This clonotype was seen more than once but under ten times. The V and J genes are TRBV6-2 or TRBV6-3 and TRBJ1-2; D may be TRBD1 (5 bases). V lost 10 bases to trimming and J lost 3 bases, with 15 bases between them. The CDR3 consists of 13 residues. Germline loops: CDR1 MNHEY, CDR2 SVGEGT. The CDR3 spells CATYDMGDYGYTF. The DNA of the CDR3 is TGTGCCACCTACGACATGGGGGACTATGGCTACACCTTC.

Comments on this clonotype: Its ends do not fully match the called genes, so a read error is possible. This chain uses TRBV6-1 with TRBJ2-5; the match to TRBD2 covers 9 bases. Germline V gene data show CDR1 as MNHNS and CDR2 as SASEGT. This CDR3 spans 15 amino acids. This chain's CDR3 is CAGSGLAGAQETQYF. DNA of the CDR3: TGTGCCGGCAGTGGATTAGCGGGGGCCCAAGAGACCCAGTACTTC.

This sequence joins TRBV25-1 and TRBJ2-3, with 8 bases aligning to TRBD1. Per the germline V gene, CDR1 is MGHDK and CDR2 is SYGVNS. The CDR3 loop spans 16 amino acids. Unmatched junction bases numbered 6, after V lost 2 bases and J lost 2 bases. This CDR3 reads CASSEETGAATDTQYF. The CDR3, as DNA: TGTGCCAGCAGTGAAGAGACAGGGGCTGCCACAGATACGCAGTATTTT.

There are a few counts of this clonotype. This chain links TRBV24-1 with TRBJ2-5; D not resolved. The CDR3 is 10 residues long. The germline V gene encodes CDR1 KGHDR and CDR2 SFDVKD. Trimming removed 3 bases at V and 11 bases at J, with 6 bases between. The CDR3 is CATSDSRQYF. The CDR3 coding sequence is TGTGCCACCAGTGATAGCCGGCAGTACTTC.